This T cell receptor (beta chain) was found in a study of blood T cell repertoires in COVID-19 (TCRdb year 2020). Context from the whole study: Collaborator samples came from the United States, Italy and Spain and covered acute and convalescent phases of COVID-19. The prospective study material was composed of cDNA or gDNA derived from T cells, B-cell-depleted T cells, or PBMCs. The dataset comprised deeply sampled blood TCRbeta repertoires from subjects exposed to, actively infected with, or recovered from COVID-19. A freely available public database, intended as a resource for researchers studying the immune response to SARS-CoV-2, is where the repertoires were released. The samples were drawn from two sources: the first 160 participants of the ongoing ImmuneRACE study, and about 1,300 subjects contributed by 6 global collaborators. Nearly every sample came with metadata listing a de-identified subject ID, COVID-19 status, age in years and sex. HLA class I and class II types, where available, came from metadata supplied by the sample provider rather than from assay-based typing. Results the study describes overall, beyond this receptor: Clinical and demographic metadata were provided uncurated, with the amount varying by source and participant.

The immunoSEQ Assay, a bias-controlled multiplex PCR, was used to amplify TCRbeta CDR3 regions from genomic DNA. Per the source publication's procedure: Nucleated cell counts per sample were estimated from amplification of reference gene primers within the assay. To quantify the absolute abundance of each unique TCRbeta CDR3 rearrangement, sequence reads were collapsed and filtered. For each sample, productive Simpson clonality was calculated by taking the square root of Simpson's diversity index across productive rearrangements. Not all clones reach the TCRdb copy of this immuneACCESS table, which keeps in-frame sequences only. Checked studies attribute under half of the gap to unresolved V genes and leave the rest unexplained. V and J calls and clone size are copied from that table; D and trimming were computed from the DNA. The sample table shows fewer than 700,000 clones, and roughly nine tenths are seen once. The ten largest clones represent 7.8% of the sample.

On this clone: Its antigen remains undetermined. Per-nucleotide qualities are absent, and no much larger clonotype sits a single base away.

Including cysteine and phenylalanine, the CDR3 has 19 amino acids. Only the CDR3 part of the read is kept: 57 bases, read in frame from the first base. One collaborating source in Seattle enrolled patients while the patients were actively infected and followed the patients over time throughout the course of disease. Collaborating institutions collected whole blood in K2EDTA tubes following their own protocols. For TCRbeta analysis, collaborator samples were shipped as frozen whole blood, as isolated PBMCs, or as DNA extracted from either sample type. The TCR originated in a woman between 45 and 60 years old with COVID-19, enrolled during active disease. Sequencing input: peripheral blood. The chain is encoded by TRBV21-1 joined to TRBJ2-1; the listed D gene, TRBD2, was not tested against the DNA. TRBV21-1 is designated a pseudogene. The CDR3 in this case is CASRDWTSGAPLSYNEQFF. The nucleotides read TGTGCCAGCAGAGACTGGACTAGCGGGGCCCCGCTCTCCTACAATGAGCAGTTCTTC.